This T cell receptor beta chain was observed in a study of T cell responses to AZD1222 COVID-19 vaccine. Study-level results: Most donors were white British and more were female, and clonal diversity was possibly underestimated. Epitopes outside B.1.351 and B.1.1.7 mutated regions reportedly drew nearly half of spike TCRs. Following two doses of AZD1222, Spike-specific TCR breadth and depth rose.

Regarding this clone: Its specificity is unknown.

Here immunoSEQ multiplex PCR was the method, and the copy in TCRdb shows in-frame clones only, minus some. The sample lists some 150,000 clones, around nine tenths occurring once. This CDR3 has 14 residues. The germline gives CDR1 SNHLY, CDR2 FYNNEI. Trimming shortened V by 2 bases and J by 5 bases, and 13 bases separated the two germline ends. The rearrangement joins TRBV2 to TRBJ2-7; D may be TRBD1 (6 bases). The TCR was taken from an adult in good health. The source material was peripheral blood, sampled on day 0 of AZD1222 vaccination. The CDR3 sequence is CASSEIRRGNEQYF. CDR3 coding DNA: TGTGCCAGCAGTGAAATCCGCAGGGGTAACGAGCAGTACTTC.